Listed below are T cell receptor beta chains from one sample, sequenced in a study of T cell repertoires in cytomegalovirus infection. TCRdb ran MiXCR on the reads and lists one entry per CDR3 protein. The table has approximately 290,000 distinct CDR3 sequences, roughly a quarter seen once. The sequenced material came from PBMCs. Receptors were obtained from a human donor in good health (CMV status not recorded). Some clones in this sample may be carry-over from other donors' samples. Each CDR3 is given with its conserved first and last residue. A D gene is named only where the DNA matches it firmly. Expanded clones get a size class; other rows say once, few or many, or leave the size out.

NA	TRBJ2-3	14	TRBV2	NA	CASEARGGPDTQYF	TGTGCCAGCGAAGCCAGGGGGGGCCCAGATACGCAGTATTTT
few	TRBJ1-2	14	TRBV7-2	NA	CASSLEWTHYGYTF	TGTGCCAGCAGCTTAGAATGGACGCACTATGGCTACACCTTC
few	TRBJ2-7	11	TRBV10-2	NA	CATRSGVEQYF	TGCGCCACTCGATCTGGGGTAGAGCAGTACTTC
NA	TRBJ1-1	13	TRBV10-1	NA	CASSESGGHEAFF	TGCGCCAGCAGTGAGTCGGGGGGACACGAAGCTTTCTTT
many	TRBJ2-3	16	TRBV28	TRBD2	CASSSSSGRQTDTQYF	TGTGCCAGCAGTTCCTCTAGCGGGAGACAGACAGATACGCAGTATTTT
NA	TRBJ2-7	15	TRBV6-1	NA	CASSFPQGTRYEQYF	TGTGCCAGCAGTTTTCCCCAGGGGACACGCTACGAGCAGTACTTC
many	TRBJ2-7	14	TRBV7-9	TRBD2	CASSLSLAGVEQYF	TGTGCCAGCAGCTTATCACTAGCGGGAGTCGAGCAGTACTTC
NA	TRBJ2-7	13	TRBV29-1	NA	CSVTRTAASQQYF	TGCAGCGTTACAAGGACAGCTGCCTCCCAGCAGTACTTC
NA	TRBJ1-2	15	TRBV5-4	NA	CASSSGQRLGYGYTF	TGTGCCAGCAGCTCTGGGCAACGACTAGGCTATGGCTACACCTTC
few	TRBJ1-3	16	TRBV28	NA	CASLSPGDLSGNTIYF	TGTGCCAGCCTCTCCCCGGGGGACCTCTCTGGAAACACCATATATTTT
many	TRBJ2-7	15	TRBV7-2	NA	CASSRTQGWSYEQYF	TGTGCCAGCAGCCGCACCCAGGGATGGTCCTACGAGCAGTACTTC
many	TRBJ1-2	15	TRBV7-3	NA	CASSPDGSTNYGYTF	TGTGCCAGCAGCCCGGACGGAAGTACTAACTATGGCTACACCTTC
NA	TRBJ2-5	15	TRBV10-3	TRBD1	CAISPGQGDQETQYF	TGTGCCATCAGTCCGGGACAGGGGGATCAAGAGACCCAGTACTTC
NA	TRBJ2-3	15	TRBV20-1	TRBD2	CSARVASGRTDTQYF	TGCAGTGCTAGGGTCGCTAGCGGTCGCACAGATACGCAGTATTTT
NA	TRBJ1-5	17	TRBV7-2	TRBD1	CASSFGQGRGANQPQHF	TGTGCCAGCAGCTTCGGACAGGGGAGGGGTGCCAATCAGCCCCAGCATTTT
NA	TRBJ2-3	13	TRBV11-2	NA	CASSLYLTDTQYF	TGTGCCAGCAGCCTCTACCTCACAGATACGCAGTATTTT
many	TRBJ2-7	16	TRBV7-2	TRBD1	CASSSGGGQGAYEQYF	TGTGCCAGCAGCTCCGGAGGGGGACAGGGTGCCTACGAGCAGTACTTC
NA	TRBJ2-7	15	TRBV20-1	NA	CSARARGTRIYEQYF	TGCAGTGCTAGAGCTAGAGGGACAAGAATTTACGAGCAGTACTTC
few	TRBJ1-1	14	TRBV6-2/TRBV6-3	NA	CASSLTPRGTEAFF	TGTGCCAGCAGCTTGACGCCCCGGGGCACTGAAGCTTTCTTT
few	TRBJ2-7	13	TRBV2	TRBD2	CASTGGVPYEQYF	TGTGCCAGCACGGGGGGGGTTCCCTACGAGCAGTACTTC
NA	TRBJ1-6	15	TRBV3-1	NA	CASSQDEGINSPLHF	TGTGCCAGCAGCCAAGATGAAGGGATAAACTCACCCCTCCACTTT
NA	TRBJ2-5	15	TRBV20-1	TRBD2	CSARDRAGDRETQYF	TGCAGTGCTAGAGATCGAGCGGGAGATCGGGAGACCCAGTACTTC
few	TRBJ2-1	15	TRBV28	TRBD1	CASRVDRGGYNEQFF	TGTGCCAGCAGGGTCGACAGGGGCGGCTACAATGAGCAGTTCTTC
many	TRBJ1-1	15	TRBV7-9	TRBD1	CASSLPTGMNTEAFF	TGTGCCAGCAGCTTGCCGACAGGGATGAACACTGAAGCTTTCTTT
few	TRBJ2-5	14	TRBV5-6	NA	CASSPGGLGETQYF	TGTGCCAGCAGCCCGGGGGGCTTGGGAGAGACCCAGTACTTC
few	TRBJ1-1	14	TRBV7-6	TRBD1	CASSSQTGLTEAFF	TGTGCCAGCAGCTCCCAGACAGGGTTGACTGAAGCTTTCTTT
NA	TRBJ2-1	13	TRBV11-2	NA	CASSLSLGTRQFF	TGTGCCAGCAGCTTATCTCTGGGGACACGGCAGTTCTTC
many	TRBJ2-7	17	TRBV11-2	TRBD2	CASSARTSGRAGGEQYF	TGTGCCAGCAGCGCTCGGACTAGCGGGAGGGCCGGTGGCGAGCAGTACTTC
many	TRBJ1-1	15	TRBV7-9	NA	CASSSGESLHTEAFF	TGTGCCAGCAGCTCAGGGGAAAGTTTGCACACTGAAGCTTTCTTT
NA	TRBJ2-1	12	TRBV29-1	NA	CSVEGVKNEQFF	TGCAGCGTTGAAGGGGTTAAGAATGAGCAGTTCTTC
many	TRBJ2-7	13	TRBV7-2	NA	CASSPDRSYEQYF	TGTGCCAGCAGCCCGGACAGATCCTACGAGCAGTACTTC
many	TRBJ1-1	14	TRBV7-3	NA	CASSLIGWDTEAFF	TGTGCCAGCAGCTTAATTGGGTGGGACACTGAAGCTTTCTTT
many	TRBJ2-3	14	TRBV7-6	TRBD2	CASSRGARTDTQYF	TGTGCCAGCTCGCGGGGGGCCCGCACAGATACGCAGTATTTT
many	TRBJ1-1	13	TRBV7-2	NA	CASSFQGSTEAFF	TGTGCCAGCAGCTTCCAGGGGAGCACTGAAGCTTTCTTT
NA	TRBJ2-1	15	TRBV14	TRBD1	CASSQPGQGIFEQFF	TGTGCCAGCAGCCAACCGGGACAGGGCATCTTTGAGCAGTTCTTC
few	TRBJ2-1	14	TRBV25-1	NA	CASTLTGAYNEQFF	TGTGCCAGCACCCTTACGGGGGCCTACAATGAGCAGTTCTTC
few	TRBJ2-1	14	TRBV28	NA	CASRGTGFYNEQFF	TGTGCCAGCCGAGGTACAGGGTTCTACAATGAGCAGTTCTTC
NA	TRBJ2-7	14	TRBV6-2/TRBV6-3	NA	CASSYLDGGYEQYF	TGTGCCAGCAGTTACTTGGACGGCGGCTACGAGCAGTACTTC
many	TRBJ1-2	14	TRBV7-9	NA	CASSLAGLDYGYTF	TGTGCCAGCAGCTTAGCGGGGCTCGATTATGGCTACACCTTC
few	TRBJ2-5	15	TRBV28	TRBD2	CASSLPSGSWETQYF	TGTGCCAGCAGTTTACCTAGCGGGTCGTGGGAGACCCAGTACTTC
many	TRBJ2-7	13	TRBV7-2	TRBD1	CASSLSGQGGQYF	TGTGCCAGCAGCTTAAGTGGACAGGGCGGGCAGTACTTC
many	TRBJ1-1	11	TRBV28	NA	CASSENTEAFF	TGTGCCAGCAGTGAGAACACTGAAGCTTTCTTT
many	TRBJ2-7	16	TRBV11-3	NA	CASSHIRAGSSYEQYF	TGTGCCAGCAGCCACATAAGAGCCGGAAGCTCCTACGAGCAGTACTTC
many	TRBJ1-3	15	TRBV11-2	TRBD1	CASSRRTGSGNTIYF	TGTGCCAGCAGCCGAAGGACAGGGTCTGGAAACACCATATATTTT
NA	TRBJ2-1	16	TRBV19	TRBD2	CASSASTSGIGGEQFF	TGTGCCAGTAGTGCAAGTACTAGCGGGATAGGGGGTGAGCAGTTCTTC
few	TRBJ1-6	14	TRBV14	NA	CASSQESNHSPLHF	TGTGCCAGCAGCCAAGAGTCCAACCATTCACCCCTCCACTTT
many	TRBJ1-2	11	TRBV7-9	NA	CASSNSYGYTF	TGTGCCAGCAGCAACAGTTATGGCTACACCTTC
NA	TRBJ2-1	15	TRBV5-1	NA	CASSLGGLRPNEQFF	TGCGCCAGCAGCTTGGGAGGGCTCAGGCCCAATGAGCAGTTCTTC
medium-sized	TRBJ2-7	16	TRBV7-9	TRBD1	CASSLLGDRGDYEQYF	TGTGCCAGCAGCTTATTGGGGGACAGGGGTGACTACGAGCAGTACTTC
NA	TRBJ1-1	15	TRBV7-9	NA	CASSRQTALLTEAFF	TGTGCCAGCAGCCGCCAGACAGCTCTCCTCACTGAAGCTTTCTTT
NA	TRBJ2-1	15	TRBV7-2	NA	CASSLTGENYNEQFF	TGTGCCAGCAGCTTGACAGGTGAAAACTACAATGAGCAGTTCTTC
NA	TRBJ2-3	16	TRBV7-6	TRBD2	CASSLGVAGRTDTQYF	TGTGCCAGCAGCTTAGGAGTAGCGGGGCGCACAGATACGCAGTATTTT
few	TRBJ1-1	14	TRBV14	NA	CASSQNLGTGRAFF	TGTGCCAGCAGCCAGAATCTCGGCACAGGGCGCGCTTTCTTT